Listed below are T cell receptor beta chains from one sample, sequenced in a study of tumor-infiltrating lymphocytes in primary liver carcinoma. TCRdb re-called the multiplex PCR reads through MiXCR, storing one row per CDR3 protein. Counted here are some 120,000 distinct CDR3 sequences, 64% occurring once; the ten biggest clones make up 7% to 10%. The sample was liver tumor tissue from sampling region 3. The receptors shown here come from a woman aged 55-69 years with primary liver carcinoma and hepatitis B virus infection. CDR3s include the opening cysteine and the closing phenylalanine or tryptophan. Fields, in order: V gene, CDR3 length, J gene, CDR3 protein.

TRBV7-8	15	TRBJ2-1	CASRYGTSGTHEQLF
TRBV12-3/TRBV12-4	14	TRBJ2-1	CASSLGDRRNEQFF
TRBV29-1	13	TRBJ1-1	CSVEEGVNTEAFF
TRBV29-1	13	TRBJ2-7	CRVGTSGPHEQYF
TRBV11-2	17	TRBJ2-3	CASSLGIRRDGTDTQYF
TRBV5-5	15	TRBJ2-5	CASSLGATERETQYF
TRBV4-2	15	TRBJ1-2	CASSQGGTGHYGYTF
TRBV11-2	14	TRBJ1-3	CASRSGRGGNTIYF
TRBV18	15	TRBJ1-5	CASSLLDGGNQPQHF
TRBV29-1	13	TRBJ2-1	CSVAGQGNNKLFF
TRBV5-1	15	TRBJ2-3	CASSLGLPSTDTQYF
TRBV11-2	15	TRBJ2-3	CASSPTSPSTHTQYF
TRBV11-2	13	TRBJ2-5	CASSSTGDGAQYF
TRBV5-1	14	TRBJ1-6	CASSLGQHNSPLHF
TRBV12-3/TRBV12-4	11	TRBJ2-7	CASSPGPEQYF
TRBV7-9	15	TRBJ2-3	CASSTSGPGTDTQYF
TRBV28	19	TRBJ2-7	CASSSSGHTPRDRGLEQYF
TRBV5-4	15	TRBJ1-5	CAGSLGTGGNQPQHF
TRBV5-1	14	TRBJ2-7	CASSLRNHGGEQCF
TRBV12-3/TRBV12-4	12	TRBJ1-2	CASSSRACGYTF
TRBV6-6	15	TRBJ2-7	CASSYHAGQLYEQYF
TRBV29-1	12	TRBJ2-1	CSVRGFNNEQFF
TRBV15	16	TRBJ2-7	CATSRGTFLGGRQQYF
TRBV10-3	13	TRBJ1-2	CAISEEGDYGYTF
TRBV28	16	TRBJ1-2	CASSLTGGQGDYGYTF
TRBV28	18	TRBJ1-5	CASSPSLEQRAGNQPQHF
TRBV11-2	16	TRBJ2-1	CGSGGGVGQGFNEQFF
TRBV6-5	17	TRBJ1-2	CVSSPDRTGESPNGYTF
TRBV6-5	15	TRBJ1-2	CASSRDRMAGYGYTF
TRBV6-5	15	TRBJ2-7	CASSYVAGGAYEQYF
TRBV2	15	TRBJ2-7	CASSESSGSSHEQHF
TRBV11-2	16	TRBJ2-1	CASSDPTGVFDNEQFF
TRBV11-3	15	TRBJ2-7	CASSPGTGGSYKQYF
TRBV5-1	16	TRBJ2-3	CASSLKLGAATDTQYF
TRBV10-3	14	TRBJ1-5	CAISAAGNNQPQHF
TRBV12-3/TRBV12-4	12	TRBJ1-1	CASSWTSTEAFF
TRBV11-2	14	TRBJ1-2	CTSSQRRTNYGYTF
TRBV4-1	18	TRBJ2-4	CASSLGLAGGPAKNIRYF
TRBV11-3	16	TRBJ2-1	CASRAPSGGQYNEQFF
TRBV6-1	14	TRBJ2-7	CARSEVVGAYEQYF
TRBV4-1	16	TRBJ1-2	CANSQDQGSSTYGYTF
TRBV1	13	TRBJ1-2	CTNSQVLCGGYTF
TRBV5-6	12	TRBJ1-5	CASSSLNQPQHF
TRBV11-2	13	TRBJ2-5	CASSSDRGETQYF
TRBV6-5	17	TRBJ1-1	CASSLRRTLYVNTEAFF
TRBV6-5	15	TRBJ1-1	CASRRSQGTGTEAFF